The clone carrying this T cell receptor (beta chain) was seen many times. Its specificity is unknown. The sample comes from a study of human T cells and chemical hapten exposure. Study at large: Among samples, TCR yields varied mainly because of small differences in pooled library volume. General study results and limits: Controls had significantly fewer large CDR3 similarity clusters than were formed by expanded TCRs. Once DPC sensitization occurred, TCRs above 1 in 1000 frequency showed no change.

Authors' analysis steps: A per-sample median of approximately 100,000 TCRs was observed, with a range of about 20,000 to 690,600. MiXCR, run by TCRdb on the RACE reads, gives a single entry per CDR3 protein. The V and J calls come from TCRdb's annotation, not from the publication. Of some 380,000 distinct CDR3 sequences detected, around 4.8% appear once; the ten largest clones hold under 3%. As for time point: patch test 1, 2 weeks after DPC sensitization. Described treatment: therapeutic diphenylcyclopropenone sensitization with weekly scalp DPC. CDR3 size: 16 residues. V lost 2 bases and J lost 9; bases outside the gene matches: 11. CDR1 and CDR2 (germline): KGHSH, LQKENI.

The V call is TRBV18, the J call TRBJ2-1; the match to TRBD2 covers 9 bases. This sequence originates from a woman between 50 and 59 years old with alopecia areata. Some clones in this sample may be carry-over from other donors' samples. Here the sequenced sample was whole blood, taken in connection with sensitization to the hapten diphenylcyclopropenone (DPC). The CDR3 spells CASSPSSGTSSTEQFF. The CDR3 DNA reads TGTGCCAGCTCACCATCCTCCGGGACTAGCAGCACTGAGCAGTTCTTC.